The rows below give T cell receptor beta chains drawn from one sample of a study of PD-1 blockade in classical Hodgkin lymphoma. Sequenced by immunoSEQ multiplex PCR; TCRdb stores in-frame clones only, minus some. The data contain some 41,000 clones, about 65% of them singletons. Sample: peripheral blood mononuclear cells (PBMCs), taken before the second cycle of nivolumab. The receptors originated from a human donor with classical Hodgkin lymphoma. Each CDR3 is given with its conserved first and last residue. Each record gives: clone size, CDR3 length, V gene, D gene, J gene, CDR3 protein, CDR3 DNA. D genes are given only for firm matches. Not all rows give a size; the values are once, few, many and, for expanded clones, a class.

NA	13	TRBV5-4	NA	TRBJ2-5	CASRTDSAETQYF	TGTGCCAGCAGAACGGACTCGGCAGAGACCCAGTACTTC
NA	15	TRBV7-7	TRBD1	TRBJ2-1	CASSVTGALGDEQFF	TGTGCCAGCAGCGTGACAGGGGCTCTAGGGGATGAGCAGTTCTTC
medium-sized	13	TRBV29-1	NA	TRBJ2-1	CSVVSRVVNEQFF	TGCAGCGTTGTATCCAGGGTTGTCAATGAGCAGTTCTTC
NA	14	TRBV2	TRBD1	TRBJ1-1	CASSADRGGTEAFF	TGTGCCAGCAGTGCAGACAGGGGTGGGACTGAAGCTTTCTTT
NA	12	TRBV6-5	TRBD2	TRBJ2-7	CAHGRGVYEQYF	TGTGCCCACGGCCGGGGGGTCTACGAGCAGTACTTC
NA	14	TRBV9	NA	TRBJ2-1	CASSEGRIWAEQFF	TGTGCCAGCAGCGAGGGGAGAATTTGGGCAGAGCAGTTCTTC
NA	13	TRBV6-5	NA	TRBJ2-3	CASRQGRTDTQYF	TGTGCCAGCAGACAGGGGAGGACAGATACGCAGTATTTT
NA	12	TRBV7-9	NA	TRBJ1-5	CASSSREKPQHF	TGTGCCAGCAGCTCACGTGAGAAGCCCCAGCATTTT
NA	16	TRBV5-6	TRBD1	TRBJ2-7	CASSFVTDRVWYEQYF	TGTGCCAGCAGCTTTGTTACGGACAGGGTGTGGTACGAGCAGTACTTC
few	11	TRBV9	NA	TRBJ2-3	CASSLADTQYF	TGTGCCAGCAGCCTGGCAGATACGCAGTATTTT
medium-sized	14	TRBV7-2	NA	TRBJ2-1	CASSVSSSYNEQFF	TGTGCCAGCAGCGTGTCTAGCTCCTACAATGAGCAGTTCTTC
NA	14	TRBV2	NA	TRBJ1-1	CASSFGGASTEAFF	TGTGCCAGCAGTTTTGGGGGGGCTAGCACTGAAGCTTTCTTT
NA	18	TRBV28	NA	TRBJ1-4	CASSPGGLARDGNEKLFF	TGTGCCAGCAGTCCGGGAGGGTTGGCGAGGGATGGAAATGAAAAACTGTTTTTT
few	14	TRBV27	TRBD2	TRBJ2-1	CASSDHVAGDVQFF	TGTGCCAGCAGTGACCACGTAGCGGGAGATGTTCAGTTCTTC
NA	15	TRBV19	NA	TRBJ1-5	CASNSRGYSNQPQHF	TGTGCCAGTAATTCCAGGGGCTATAGCAATCAGCCCCAGCATTTT
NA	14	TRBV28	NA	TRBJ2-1	CASSIPGPNNEQFF	TGTGCCAGCAGTATACCGGGACCCAACAATGAGCAGTTCTTC
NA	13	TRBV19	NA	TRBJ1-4	CASLSGLGEKLFF	TGTGCCAGTCTCAGTGGGCTTGGGGAAAAACTGTTTTTT
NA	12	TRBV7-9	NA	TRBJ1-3	CATNLDGNTIYF	TGTGCCACGAATCTAGACGGCAACACCATATATTTT
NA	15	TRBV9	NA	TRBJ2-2	CASSVVGGGAGELFF	TGTGCCAGCAGCGTAGTGGGAGGGGGCGCCGGGGAGCTGTTTTTT
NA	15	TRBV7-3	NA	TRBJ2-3	CASSLGSGYTDTQYF	TGTGCCAGCAGCTTAGGTAGCGGATACACAGATACGCAGTATTTT
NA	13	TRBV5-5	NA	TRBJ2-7	CASSSRDAYEQYF	TGTGCCAGCAGCTCGAGGGATGCCTACGAGCAGTACTTC
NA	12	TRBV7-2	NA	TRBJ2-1	CASSHIANEQFF	TGTGCCAGCAGCCACATCGCAAATGAGCAGTTCTTC
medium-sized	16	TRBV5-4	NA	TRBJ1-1	CASSLEEGAWNTEAFF	TGTGCCAGCAGCTTGGAAGAAGGGGCTTGGAACACTGAAGCTTTCTTT
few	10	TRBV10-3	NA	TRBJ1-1	CAIKDTEAFF	TGTGCCATCAAGGACACTGAAGCTTTCTTT
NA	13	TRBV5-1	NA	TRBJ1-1	CASSARENTEAFF	TGCGCCAGCAGCGCCAGGGAGAACACTGAAGCTTTCTTT
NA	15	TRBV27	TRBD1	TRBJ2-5	CASSSLTGLGQTQYF	TGTGCCAGCAGTAGTTTGACAGGGTTGGGGCAGACCCAGTACTTC